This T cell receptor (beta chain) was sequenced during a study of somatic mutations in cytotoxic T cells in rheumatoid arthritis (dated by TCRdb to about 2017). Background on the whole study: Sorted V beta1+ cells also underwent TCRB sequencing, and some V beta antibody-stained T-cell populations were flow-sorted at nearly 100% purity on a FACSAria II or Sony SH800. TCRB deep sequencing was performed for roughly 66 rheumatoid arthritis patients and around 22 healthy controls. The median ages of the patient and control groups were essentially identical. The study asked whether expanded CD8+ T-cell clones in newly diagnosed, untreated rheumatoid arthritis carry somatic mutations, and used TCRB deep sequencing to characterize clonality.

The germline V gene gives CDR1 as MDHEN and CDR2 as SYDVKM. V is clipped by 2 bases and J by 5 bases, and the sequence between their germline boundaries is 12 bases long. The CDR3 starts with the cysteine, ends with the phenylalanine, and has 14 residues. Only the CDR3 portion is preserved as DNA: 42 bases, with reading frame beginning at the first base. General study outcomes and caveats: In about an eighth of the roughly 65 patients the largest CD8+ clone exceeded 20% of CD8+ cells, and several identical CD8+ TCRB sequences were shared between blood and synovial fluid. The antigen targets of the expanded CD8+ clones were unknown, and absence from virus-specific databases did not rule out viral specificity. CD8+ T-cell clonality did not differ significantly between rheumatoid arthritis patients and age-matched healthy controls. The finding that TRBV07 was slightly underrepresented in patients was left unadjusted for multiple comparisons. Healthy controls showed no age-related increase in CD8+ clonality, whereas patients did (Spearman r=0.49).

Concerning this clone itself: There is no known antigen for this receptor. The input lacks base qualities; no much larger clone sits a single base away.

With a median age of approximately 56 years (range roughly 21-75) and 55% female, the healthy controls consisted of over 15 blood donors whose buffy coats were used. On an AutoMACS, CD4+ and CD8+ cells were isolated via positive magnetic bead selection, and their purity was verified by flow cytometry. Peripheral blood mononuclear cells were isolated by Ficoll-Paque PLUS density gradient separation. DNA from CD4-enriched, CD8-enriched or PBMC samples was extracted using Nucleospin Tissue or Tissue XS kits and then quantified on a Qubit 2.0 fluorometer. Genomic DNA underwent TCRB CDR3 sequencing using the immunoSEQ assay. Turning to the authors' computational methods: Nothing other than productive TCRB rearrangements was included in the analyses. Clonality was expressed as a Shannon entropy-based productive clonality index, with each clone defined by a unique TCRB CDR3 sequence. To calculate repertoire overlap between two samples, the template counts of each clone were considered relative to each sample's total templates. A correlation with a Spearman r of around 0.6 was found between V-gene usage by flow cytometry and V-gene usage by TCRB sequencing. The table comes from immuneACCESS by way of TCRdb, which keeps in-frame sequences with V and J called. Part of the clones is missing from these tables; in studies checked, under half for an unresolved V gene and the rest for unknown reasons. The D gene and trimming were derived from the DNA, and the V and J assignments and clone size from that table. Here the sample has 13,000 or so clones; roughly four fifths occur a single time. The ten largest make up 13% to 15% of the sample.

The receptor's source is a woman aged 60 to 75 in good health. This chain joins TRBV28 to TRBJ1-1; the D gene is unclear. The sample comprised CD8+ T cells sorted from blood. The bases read TGTGCCAGCAGTTTACAGTACTCGGGGACTGAAGCTTTCTTT. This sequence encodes CASSLQYSGTEAFF.